These 5 T cell receptor beta chains were all obtained from the same sample, sequenced in a study of blood T cell repertoires in COVID-19. The protocol was immunoSEQ multiplex PCR, while the TCRdb copy is restricted to in-frame clones and leaves out a portion. This table has tens of thousands of clones, 75% to 90% appearing once. The sequencing input was peripheral blood. The receptors derive from a human donor with active COVID-19. The donor label of this sample is uncertain.

Only one count was recorded for this clone. The J gene is TRBJ2-7, the V gene TRBV6-2 or TRBV6-3; a possible D gene is TRBD1 (6 bases). CDR3 size: 15 residues. Germline V gene sequence: CDR1 MNHEY, CDR2 SVGEGT. V gave up 0 bases and J gave up 2 bases, with 11 bases separating them. CDR3 in DNA: TGTGCCAGCAGTTACTCGAGGCAGGGGACCTACGAGCAGTACTTC. This sequence encodes CASSYSRQGTYEQYF.

The table lists this clone with a count of one. V usage is TRBV19 and J usage is TRBJ2-3; a possible D gene is TRBD2 (5 bases). The length of the CDR3 is 13 residues. With 10 bases removed from V and 2 bases from J, the gap between germline ends came to 13 bases. The germline V gene encodes CDR1 LNHDA and CDR2 SQIVND (reference sequence). The CDR3 nucleotides are TGTGCCACCTCTAGCCGGGACACAGATACGCAGTATTTT. Amino acid sequence: CATSSRDTDTQYF. Combining the CDR3 with reference TRBV19 and TRBJ2-3 gives the whole variable domain DGGITQSPKYLFRKEGQNVTLSCEQNLNHDAMYWYRQDPGQGLRLIYYSQIVNDFQKGDIAEGYSVSREKKESFPLTVTSAQKNPTAFYLCATSSRDTDTQYFGPGTRLTVL.

This clone was detected only once. The chain links TRBV28 to TRBJ1-6, with a tentative D call TRBD1 (6 bases). Trimming took 5 bases from V and 4 from J, leaving 6 bases between them. Germline-derived CDR1 and CDR2 are MDHEN and SYDVKM. This CDR3 spans 13 amino acids. The CDR3 protein is CASSDRYNSPLHF. The CDR3 region has the DNA TGTGCCAGCAGTGACAGGTATAATTCACCCCTCCACTTT.

V and J are TRBV7-2 and TRBJ2-3, with 11 nucleotides matching TRBD2. Unmatched junction bases numbered 6, after V lost 5 bases and J lost 5 bases. This CDR3 comprises 15 residues. Germline V CDR1 and CDR2: SGHTA, FQGNSA. The CDR3 sequence is CASSISGGAQDTQYF. The CDR3 DNA reads as TGTGCCAGCAGCATTAGCGGGGGGGCCCAAGATACGCAGTATTTT.

V and J are TRBV6-5 and TRBJ2-7, with 9 bases that match TRBD1. Germline V gives CDR1 MNHEY, CDR2 SVGAGI. The trim removed 7 bases at V and 3 bases at J, leaving 4 bases unmatched. The CDR3 length is 13 residues. The CDR3 sequence is CASTTTGGYEQYF. The CDR3 nucleotides are TGTGCCAGCACCACGACAGGGGGCTACGAGCAGTACTTC.